Included here is one TCR beta chain sequence, with context. The ends were cut back, 5 bases at V and 8 bases at J, with 21 bases in the middle. This CDR3 is 15 amino acids long. The germline V gene encodes CDR1 MDHEN and CDR2 SYDVKM. What was sequenced were expressed TCRB transcripts, since all of the isolated RNA had been reverse transcribed. The assay was immunoSEQ multiplex PCR, and TCRdb's table has in-frame clones only and misses some. The sample carries 200,000 to 250,000 clones, over 8.5% recorded once. It was one heparinised blood draw, averaging around 120 mL, that each donor gave. This entry comes from a study of beta chain features in type 1 diabetes.

Sample: naive CD4+ T cells from blood. This sequence joins TRBV28 and TRBJ1-2; D unresolved. This sequence was found in a woman younger than 35 in good health. CDR3 in amino acids: CASSTELGGLTGYTF. The CDR3 region has the DNA TGTGCCAGCAGTACCGAGTTGGGCGGGCTAACGGGCTACACCTTC.